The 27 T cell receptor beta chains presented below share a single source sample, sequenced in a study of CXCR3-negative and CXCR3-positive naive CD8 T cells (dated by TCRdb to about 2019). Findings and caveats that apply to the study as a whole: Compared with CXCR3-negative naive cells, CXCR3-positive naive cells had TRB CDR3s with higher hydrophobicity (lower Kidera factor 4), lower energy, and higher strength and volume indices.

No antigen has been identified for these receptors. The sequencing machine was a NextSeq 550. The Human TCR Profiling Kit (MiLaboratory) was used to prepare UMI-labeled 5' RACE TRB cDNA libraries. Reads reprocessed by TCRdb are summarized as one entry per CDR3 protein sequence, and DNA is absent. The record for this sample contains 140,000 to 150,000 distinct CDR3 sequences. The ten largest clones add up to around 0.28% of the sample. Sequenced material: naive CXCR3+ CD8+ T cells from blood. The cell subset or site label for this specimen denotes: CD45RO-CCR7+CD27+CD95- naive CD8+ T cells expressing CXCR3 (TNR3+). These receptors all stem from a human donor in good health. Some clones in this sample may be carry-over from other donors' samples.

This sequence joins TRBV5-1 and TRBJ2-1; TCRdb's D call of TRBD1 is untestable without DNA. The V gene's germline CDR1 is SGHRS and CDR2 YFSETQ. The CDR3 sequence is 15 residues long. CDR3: CASSLEPGLDNEQFF.

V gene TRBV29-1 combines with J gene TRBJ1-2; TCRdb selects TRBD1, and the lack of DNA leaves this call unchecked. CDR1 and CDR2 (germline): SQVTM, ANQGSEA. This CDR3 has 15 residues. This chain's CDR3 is CSVLGSNSGQGDYTF.

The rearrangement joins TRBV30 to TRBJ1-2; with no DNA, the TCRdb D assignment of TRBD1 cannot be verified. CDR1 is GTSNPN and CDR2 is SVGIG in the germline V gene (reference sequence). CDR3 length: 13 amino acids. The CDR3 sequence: CAWSVEQDYGYTF. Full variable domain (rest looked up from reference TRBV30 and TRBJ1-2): SQTIHQWPATLVQPVGSPLSLECTVEGTSNPNLYWYRQAAGRGLQLLFYSVGIGQISSEVPQNLSASRPQDRQFILSSKKLLLSDSGFYLCAWSVEQDYGYTFGSGTRLTVV.

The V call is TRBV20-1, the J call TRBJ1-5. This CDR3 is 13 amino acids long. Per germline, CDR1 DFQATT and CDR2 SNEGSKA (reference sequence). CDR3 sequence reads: CSASTGLNQPQHF.

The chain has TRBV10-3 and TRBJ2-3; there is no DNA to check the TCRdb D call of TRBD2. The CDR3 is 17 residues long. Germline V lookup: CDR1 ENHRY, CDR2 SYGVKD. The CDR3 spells CAISEGFFRGLADTQYF.

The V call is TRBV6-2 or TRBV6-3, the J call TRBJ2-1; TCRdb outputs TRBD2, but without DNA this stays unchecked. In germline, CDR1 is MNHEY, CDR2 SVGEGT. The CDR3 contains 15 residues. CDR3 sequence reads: CASSYEPSGGNEQFF.

CDR3: CASSPLAGRLLEQYF. The rearrangement links TRBV5-1 to TRBJ2-7; TCRdb designates TRBD2, a call that cannot be tested without DNA. Germline loops: CDR1 SGHRS, CDR2 YFSETQ. The CDR3 has 15 residues. Supplemented by reference TRBV5-1 and TRBJ2-7, the full variable domain reads KAGVTQTPRYLIKTRGQQVTLSCSPISGHRSVSWYQQTPGQGLQFLFEYFSETQRNKGNFPGRFSGRQFSNSRSEMNVSTLELGDSALYLCASSPLAGRLLEQYFGPGTRLTVT.

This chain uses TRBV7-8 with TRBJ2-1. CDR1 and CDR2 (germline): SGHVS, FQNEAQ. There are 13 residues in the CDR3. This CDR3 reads CASSLLTNNEQFF.

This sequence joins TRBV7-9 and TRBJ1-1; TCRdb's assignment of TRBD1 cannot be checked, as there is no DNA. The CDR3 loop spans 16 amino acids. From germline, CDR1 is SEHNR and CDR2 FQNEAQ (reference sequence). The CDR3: CASSPEPPGSSTAALF.

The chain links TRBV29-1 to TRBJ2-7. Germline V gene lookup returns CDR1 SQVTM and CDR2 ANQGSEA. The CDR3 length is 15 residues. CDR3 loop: CSVEDHDSDSYEQYF.

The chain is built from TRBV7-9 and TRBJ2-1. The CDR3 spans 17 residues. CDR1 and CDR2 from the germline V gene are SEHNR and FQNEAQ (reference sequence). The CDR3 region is CASSSGFIVGSYNEQFF.

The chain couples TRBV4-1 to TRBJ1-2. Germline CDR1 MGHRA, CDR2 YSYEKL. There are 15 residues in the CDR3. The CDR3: CARSKVTEPNYGYTF.

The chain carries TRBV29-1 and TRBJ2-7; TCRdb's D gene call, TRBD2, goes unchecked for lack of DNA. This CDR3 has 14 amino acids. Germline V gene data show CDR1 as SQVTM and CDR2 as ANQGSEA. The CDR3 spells CSGVARADSYEQYF.

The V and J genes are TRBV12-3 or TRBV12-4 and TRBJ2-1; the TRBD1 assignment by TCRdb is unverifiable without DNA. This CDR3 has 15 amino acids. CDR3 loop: CASSLEDSLYNEQFF.

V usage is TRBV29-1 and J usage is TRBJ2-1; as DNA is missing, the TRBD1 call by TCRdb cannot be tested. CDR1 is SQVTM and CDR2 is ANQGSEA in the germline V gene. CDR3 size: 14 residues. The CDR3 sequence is CSVETGVRPNEQFF.

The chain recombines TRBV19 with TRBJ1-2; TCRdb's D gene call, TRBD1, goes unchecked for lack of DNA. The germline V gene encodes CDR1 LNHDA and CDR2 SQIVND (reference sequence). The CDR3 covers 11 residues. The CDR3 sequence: CASQGNYGYTF.

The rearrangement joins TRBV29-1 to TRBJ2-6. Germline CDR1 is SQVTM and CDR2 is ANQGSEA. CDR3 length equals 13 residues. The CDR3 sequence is CSVEWDGANVLTF.

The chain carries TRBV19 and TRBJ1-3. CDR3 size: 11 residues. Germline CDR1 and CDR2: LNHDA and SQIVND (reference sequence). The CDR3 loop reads CAINSGNTIYF. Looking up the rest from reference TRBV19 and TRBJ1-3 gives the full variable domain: DGGITQSPKYLFRKEGQNVTLSCEQNLNHDAMYWYRQDPGQGLRLIYYSQIVNDFQKGDIAEGYSVSREKKESFPLTVTSAQKNPTAFYLCAINSGNTIYFGEGSWLTVV.

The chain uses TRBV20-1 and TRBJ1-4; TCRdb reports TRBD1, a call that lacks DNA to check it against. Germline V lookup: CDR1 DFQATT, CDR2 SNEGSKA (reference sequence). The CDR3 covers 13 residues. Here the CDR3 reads CSANSGVEEKLFF.

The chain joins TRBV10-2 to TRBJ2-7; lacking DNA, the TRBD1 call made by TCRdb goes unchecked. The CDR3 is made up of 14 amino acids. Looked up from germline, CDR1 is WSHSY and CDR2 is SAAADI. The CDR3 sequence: CASSPVEGMNEQYF.

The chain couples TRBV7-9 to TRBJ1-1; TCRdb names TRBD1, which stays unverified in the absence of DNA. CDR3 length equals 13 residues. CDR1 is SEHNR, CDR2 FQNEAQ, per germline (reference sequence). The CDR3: CASSLGTVTEAFF.

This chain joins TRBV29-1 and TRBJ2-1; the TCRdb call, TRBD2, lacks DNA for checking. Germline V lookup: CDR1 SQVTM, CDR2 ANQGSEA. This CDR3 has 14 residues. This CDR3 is CSVTLADTYNEQFF.

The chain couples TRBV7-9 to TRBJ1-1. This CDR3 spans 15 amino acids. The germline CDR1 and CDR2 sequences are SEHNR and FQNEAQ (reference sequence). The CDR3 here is CASRSRSQKETEAFF.

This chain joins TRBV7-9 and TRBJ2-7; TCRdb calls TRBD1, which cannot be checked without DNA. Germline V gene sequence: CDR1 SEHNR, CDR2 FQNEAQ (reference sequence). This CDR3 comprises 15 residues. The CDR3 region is CASSLAQTGYVEQYF.

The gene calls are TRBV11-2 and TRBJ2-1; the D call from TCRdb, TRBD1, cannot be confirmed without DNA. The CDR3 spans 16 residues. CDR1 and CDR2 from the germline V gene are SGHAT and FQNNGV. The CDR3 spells CASSPTRDGPYNEQFF. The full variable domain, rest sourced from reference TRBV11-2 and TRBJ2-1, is EAGVAQSPRYKIIEKRQSVAFWCNPISGHATLYWYQQILGQGPKLLIQFQNNGVVDDSQLPKDRFSAERLKGVDSTLKIQPAKLEDSAVYLCASSPTRDGPYNEQFFGPGTRLTVL.

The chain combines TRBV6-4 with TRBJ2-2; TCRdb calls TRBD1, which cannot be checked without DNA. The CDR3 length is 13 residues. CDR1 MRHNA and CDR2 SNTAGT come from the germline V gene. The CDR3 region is CASSARDTGELFF.

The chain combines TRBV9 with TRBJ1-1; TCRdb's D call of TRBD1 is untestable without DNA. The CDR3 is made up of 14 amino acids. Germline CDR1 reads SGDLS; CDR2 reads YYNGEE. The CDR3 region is CASSVVLDRKEAFF.